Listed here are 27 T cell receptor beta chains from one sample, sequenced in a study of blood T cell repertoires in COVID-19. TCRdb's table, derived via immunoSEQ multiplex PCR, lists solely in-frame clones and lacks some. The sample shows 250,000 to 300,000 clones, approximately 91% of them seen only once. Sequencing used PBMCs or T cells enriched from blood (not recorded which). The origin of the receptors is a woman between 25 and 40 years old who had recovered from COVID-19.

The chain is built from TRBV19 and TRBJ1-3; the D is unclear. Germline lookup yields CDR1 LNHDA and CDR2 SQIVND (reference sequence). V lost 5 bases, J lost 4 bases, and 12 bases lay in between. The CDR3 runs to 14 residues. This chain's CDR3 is CASSSRIGGNTIYF. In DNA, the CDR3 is TGTGCCAGTAGTTCACGGATCGGGGGAAACACCATATATTTT.

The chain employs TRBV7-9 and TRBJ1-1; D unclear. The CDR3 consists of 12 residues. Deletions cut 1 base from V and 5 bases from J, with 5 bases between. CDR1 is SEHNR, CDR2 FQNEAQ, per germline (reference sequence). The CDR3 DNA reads TGTGCCAGCAGCTTAGTCCCGACTGAAGCTTTCTTT. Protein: CASSLVPTEAFF.

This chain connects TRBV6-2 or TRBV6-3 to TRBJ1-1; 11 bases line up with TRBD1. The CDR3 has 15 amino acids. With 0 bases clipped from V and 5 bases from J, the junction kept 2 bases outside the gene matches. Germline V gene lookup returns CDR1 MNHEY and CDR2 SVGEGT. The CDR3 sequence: CASSYSRDRGTEAFF. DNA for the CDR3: TGTGCCAGCAGTTACTCCCGGGACAGGGGGACTGAAGCTTTCTTT.

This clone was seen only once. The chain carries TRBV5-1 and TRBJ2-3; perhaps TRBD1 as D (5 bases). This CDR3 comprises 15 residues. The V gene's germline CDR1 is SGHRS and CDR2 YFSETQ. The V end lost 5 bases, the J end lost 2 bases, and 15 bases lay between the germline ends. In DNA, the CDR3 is TGCGCCAGCAGTTTGAAGGTGACAGCCACAGATACGCAGTATTTT. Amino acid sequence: CASSLKVTATDTQYF.

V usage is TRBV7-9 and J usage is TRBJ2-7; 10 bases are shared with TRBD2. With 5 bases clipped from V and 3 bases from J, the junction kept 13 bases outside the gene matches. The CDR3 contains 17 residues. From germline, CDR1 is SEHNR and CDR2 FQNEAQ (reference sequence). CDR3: CASSPPAPGLALYEQYF. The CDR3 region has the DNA TGTGCCAGCAGCCCCCCGGCACCGGGACTAGCGCTCTACGAGCAGTACTTC. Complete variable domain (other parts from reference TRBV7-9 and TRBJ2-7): DTGVSQNPRHKITKRGQNVTFRCDPISEHNRLYWYRQTLGQGPEFLTYFQNEAQLEKSRLLSDRFSAERPKGSFSTLEIQRTEQGDSAMYLCASSPPAPGLALYEQYFGPGTRLTVT.

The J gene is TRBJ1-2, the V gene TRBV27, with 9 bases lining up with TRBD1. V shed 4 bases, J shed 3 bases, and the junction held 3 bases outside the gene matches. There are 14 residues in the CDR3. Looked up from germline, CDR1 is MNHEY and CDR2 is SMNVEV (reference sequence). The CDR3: CASSWTGVDYGYTF. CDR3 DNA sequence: TGTGCCAGCAGTTGGACAGGGGTCGACTATGGCTACACCTTC.

In DNA form, the CDR3 reads TGTGCCAGCAGCTTTGACAGGGGGCCTGGAAACACCATATATTTT. Its translation: CASSFDRGPGNTIYF. The rearrangement links TRBV7-2 to TRBJ1-3, with 10 bases lining up with TRBD1. The CDR3 has 15 amino acids. V lost 3 bases and J lost 2; bases outside the gene matches: 1. The germline V gene has CDR1 SGHTA and CDR2 FQGNSA.

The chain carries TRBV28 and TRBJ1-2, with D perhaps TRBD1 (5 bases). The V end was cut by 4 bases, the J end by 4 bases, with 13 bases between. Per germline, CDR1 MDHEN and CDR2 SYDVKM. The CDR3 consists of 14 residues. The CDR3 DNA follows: TGTGCCAGCAGTTCCCAGGGCTGGGGCTATGGCTACACCTTC. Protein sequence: CASSSQGWGYGYTF.

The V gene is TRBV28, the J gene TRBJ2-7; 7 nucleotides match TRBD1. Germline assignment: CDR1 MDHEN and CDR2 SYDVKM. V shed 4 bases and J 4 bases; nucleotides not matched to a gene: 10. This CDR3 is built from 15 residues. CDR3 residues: CASSSLWDRRYEQYF. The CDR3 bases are TGTGCCAGCAGTTCCCTTTGGGACAGACGATACGAGCAGTACTTC.

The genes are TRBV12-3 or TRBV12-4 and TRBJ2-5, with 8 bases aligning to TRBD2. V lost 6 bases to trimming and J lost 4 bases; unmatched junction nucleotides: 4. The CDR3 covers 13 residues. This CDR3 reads CASRGTSLETQYF. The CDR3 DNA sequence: TGTGCCAGCAGGGGGACTAGTCTAGAGACCCAGTACTTC.

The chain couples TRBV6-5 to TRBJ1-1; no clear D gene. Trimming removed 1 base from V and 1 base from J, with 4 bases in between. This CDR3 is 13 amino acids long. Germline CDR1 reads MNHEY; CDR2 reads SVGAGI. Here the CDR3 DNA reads TGTGCCAGCAGTTACTGGAGGAACACTGAAGCTTTCTTT. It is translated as CASSYWRNTEAFF.

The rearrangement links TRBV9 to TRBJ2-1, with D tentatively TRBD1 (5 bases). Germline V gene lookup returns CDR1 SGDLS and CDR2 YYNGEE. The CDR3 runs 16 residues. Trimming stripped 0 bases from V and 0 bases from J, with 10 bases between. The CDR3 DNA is TGTGCCAGCAGCGTAGGTGTGGGGCCCTCCTACAATGAGCAGTTCTTC. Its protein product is CASSVGVGPSYNEQFF.

CDR3 coding DNA: TGTGCCAGCTCACCACCCGGACTAGCGGGGGAGCAGTACTTC. Protein product: CASSPPGLAGEQYF. This chain joins TRBV18 and TRBJ2-7, with TRBD2 matching 12 bases. V shed 0 bases and J 7 bases; nucleotides not matched to a gene: 1. The CDR3 has 14 amino acids. Germline V gene data show CDR1 as KGHSH and CDR2 as LQKENI. Full variable domain (remainder filled in from reference TRBV18 and TRBJ2-7): NAGVMQNPRHLVRRRGQEARLRCSPMKGHSHVYWYRQLPEEGLKFMVYLQKENIIDESGMPKERFSAEFPKEGPSILRIQQVVRGDSAAYFCASSPPGLAGEQYFGPGTRLTVT.

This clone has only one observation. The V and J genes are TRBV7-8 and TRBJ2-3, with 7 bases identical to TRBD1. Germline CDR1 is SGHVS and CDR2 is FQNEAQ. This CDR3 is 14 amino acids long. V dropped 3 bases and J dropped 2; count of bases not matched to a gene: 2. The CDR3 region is CASSLGQFTDTQYF. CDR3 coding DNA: TGTGCCAGCAGCTTGGGACAGTTCACAGATACGCAGTATTTT.

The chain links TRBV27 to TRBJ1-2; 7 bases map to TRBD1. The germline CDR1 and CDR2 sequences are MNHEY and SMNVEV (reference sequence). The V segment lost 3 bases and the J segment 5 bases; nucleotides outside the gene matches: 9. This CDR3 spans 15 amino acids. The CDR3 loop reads CASSFIRDSFYGYTF. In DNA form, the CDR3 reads TGTGCCAGCAGTTTTATACGGGACAGCTTTTATGGCTACACCTTC.

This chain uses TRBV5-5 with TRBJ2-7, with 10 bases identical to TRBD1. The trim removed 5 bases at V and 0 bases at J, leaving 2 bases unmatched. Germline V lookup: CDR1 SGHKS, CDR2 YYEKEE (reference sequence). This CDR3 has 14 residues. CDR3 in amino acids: CASRRTGGSYEQYF. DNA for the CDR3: TGTGCCAGCAGAAGGACAGGGGGCTCCTACGAGCAGTACTTC.

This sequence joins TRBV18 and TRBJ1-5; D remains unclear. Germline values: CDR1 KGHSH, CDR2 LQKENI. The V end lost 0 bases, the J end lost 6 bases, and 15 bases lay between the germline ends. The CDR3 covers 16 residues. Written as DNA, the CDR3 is TGTGCCAGCTCACCACCGAGGACTCAATTCGGTCAGCCCCAGCATTTT. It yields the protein CASSPPRTQFGQPQHF.

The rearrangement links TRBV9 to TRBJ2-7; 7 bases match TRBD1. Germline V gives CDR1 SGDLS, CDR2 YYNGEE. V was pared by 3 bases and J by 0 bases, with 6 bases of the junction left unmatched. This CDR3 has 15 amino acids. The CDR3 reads CASSEGTASSYEQYF. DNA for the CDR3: TGTGCCAGCAGCGAGGGGACAGCTAGCTCCTACGAGCAGTACTTC. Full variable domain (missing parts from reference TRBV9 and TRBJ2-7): DSGVTQTPKHLITATGQRVTLRCSPRSGDLSVYWYQQSLDQGLQFLIQYYNGEERAKGNILERFSAQQFPDLHSELNLSSLELGDSALYFCASSEGTASSYEQYFGPGTRLTVT.

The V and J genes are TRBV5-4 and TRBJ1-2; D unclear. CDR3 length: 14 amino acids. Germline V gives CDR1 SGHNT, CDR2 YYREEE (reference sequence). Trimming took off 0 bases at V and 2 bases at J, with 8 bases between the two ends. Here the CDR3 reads CASSLGYSNYGYTF. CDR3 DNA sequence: TGTGCCAGCAGCTTGGGCTATTCCAACTATGGCTACACCTTC.

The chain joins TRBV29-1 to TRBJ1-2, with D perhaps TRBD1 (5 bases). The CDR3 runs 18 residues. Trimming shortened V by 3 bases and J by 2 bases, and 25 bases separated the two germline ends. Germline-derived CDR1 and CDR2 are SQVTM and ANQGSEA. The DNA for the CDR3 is TGCAGCGTTGACTCAGCTGGGGCGGATCGAGGCCGAAACTATGGCTACACCTTC. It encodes CSVDSAGADRGRNYGYTF.

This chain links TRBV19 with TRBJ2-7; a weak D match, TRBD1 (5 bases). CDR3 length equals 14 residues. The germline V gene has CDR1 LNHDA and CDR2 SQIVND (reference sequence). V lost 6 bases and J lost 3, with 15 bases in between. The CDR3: CASSADTLYYEQYF. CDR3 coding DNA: TGTGCCAGTAGCGCGGACACCTTATACTACGAGCAGTACTTC.

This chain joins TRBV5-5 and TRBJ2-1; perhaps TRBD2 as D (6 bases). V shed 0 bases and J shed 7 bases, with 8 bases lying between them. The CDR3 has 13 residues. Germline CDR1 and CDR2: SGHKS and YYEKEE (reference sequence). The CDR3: CASSLGAGNEQFF. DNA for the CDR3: TGTGCCAGCAGCTTGGGGGCGGGAAATGAGCAGTTCTTC. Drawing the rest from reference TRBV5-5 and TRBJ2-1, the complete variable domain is DAGVTQSPTHLIKTRGQQVTLRCSPISGHKSVSWYQQVLGQGPQFIFQYYEKEERGRGNFPDRFSARQFPNYSSELNVNALLLGDSALYLCASSLGAGNEQFFGPGTRLTVL.

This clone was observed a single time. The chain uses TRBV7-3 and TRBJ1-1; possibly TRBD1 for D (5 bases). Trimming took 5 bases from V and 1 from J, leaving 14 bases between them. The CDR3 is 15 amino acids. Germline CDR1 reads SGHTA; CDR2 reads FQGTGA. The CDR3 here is CASSLYGTANTEAFF. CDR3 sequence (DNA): TGTGCCAGCAGCCTCTACGGGACTGCGAACACTGAAGCTTTCTTT.

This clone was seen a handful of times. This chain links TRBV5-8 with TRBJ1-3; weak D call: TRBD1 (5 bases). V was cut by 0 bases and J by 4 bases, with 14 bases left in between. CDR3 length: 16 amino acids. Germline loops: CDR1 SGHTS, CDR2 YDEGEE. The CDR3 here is CASSLVDPGLGNTIYF. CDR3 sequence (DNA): TGTGCCAGCAGCTTGGTAGACCCAGGGTTGGGAAACACCATATATTTT.

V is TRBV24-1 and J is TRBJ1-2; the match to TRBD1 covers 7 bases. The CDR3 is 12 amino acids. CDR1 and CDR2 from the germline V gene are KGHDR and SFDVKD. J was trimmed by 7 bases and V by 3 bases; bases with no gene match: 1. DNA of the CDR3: TGTGCCACCAGTGATACAGGGGCTGGCTACACCTTC. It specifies CATSDTGAGYTF.

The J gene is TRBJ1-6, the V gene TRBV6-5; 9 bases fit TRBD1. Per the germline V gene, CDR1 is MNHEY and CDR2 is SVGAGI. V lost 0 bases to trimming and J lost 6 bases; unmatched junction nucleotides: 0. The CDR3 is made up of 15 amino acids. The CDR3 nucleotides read TGTGCCAGCAGTTACTCGACAGGGGGTAATTCACCCCTCCACTTT. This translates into CASSYSTGGNSPLHF.

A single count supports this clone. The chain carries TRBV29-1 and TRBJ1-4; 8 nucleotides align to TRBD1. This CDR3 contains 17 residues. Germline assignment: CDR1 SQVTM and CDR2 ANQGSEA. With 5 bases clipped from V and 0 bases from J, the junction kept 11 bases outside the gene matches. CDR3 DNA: TGCAGCGTTTCGGACAGGGAGGCTGGGGCAACTAATGAAAAACTGTTTTTT. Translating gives CSVSDREAGATNEKLFF.